This entry describes one T cell receptor beta chain. Authors' analysis steps: Quantification of nucleated cells was approximated via reference gene primer amplification. Assay used: immunoSEQ multiplex PCR; TCRdb lists only in-frame clones, some missing. V, J and clone size are those of that table, while D and trimming were read from the DNA. The data contain roughly 320,000 clones, over 80% of them seen just once; the ten biggest clones take up over 5%. The record originates from a study of blood T cell repertoires in COVID-19. The sequence came from a woman aged 45-59 years with COVID-19, enrolled during active disease. Sequencing used peripheral blood.

The CDR3 loop reads CASSQDLGGALAQYF. The DNA of the CDR3 is TGCGCCAGCAGCCAAGATCTAGGGGGAGCCCTCGCCCAGTACTTC. The chain links TRBV4-1 to TRBJ2-5; D might be TRBD1 (6 bases). The CDR3 spans 15 residues. V shed 0 bases and J shed 9 bases, with 17 bases lying between them. Germline V lookup: CDR1 MGHRA, CDR2 YSYEKL.